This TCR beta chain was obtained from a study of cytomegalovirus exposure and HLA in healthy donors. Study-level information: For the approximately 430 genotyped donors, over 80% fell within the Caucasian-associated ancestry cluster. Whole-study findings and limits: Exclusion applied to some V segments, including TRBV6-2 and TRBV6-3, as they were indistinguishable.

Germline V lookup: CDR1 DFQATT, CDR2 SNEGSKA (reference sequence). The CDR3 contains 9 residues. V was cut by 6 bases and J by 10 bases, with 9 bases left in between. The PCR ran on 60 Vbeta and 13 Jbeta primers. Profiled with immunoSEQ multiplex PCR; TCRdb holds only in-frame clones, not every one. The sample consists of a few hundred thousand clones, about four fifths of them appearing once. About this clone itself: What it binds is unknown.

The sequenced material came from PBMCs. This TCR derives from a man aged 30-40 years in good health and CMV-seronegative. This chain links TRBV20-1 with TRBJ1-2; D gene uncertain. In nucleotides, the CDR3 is TGCAGTGCCGGTTGGTCCTACACCTTC. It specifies CSAGWSYTF.